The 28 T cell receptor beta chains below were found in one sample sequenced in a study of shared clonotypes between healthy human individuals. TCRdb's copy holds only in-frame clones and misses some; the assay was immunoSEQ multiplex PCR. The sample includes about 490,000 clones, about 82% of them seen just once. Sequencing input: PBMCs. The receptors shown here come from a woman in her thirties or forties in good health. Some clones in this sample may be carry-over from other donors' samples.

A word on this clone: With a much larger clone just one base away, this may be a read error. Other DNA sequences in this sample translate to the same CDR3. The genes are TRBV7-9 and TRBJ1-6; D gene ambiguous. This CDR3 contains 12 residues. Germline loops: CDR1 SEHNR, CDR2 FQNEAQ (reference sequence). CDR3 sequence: CASSTMNSPLHF. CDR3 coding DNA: TGTGCCAGCAGCACGATGAATTCACCCCTTCACTTT.

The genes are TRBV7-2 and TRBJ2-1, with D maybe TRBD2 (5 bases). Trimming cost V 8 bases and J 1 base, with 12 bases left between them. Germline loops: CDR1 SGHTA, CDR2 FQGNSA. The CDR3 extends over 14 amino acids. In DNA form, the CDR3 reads TGTGCCAGCGGATTAGCGAGTTCCTACAATGAGCAGTTCTTC. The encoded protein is CASGLASSYNEQFF.

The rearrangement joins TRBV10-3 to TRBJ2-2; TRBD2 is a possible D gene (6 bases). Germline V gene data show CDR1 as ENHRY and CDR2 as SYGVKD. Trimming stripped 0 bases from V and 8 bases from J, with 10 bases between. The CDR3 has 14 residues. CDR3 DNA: TGTGCCATCAGTGAGTCGCGGGGTGCGGGGGAGCTGTTTTTT. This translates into CAISESRGAGELFF.

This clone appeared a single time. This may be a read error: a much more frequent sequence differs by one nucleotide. CDR3 sequence reads: CTSSQAARGTEAFF. In DNA form, the CDR3 reads TGCACCAGCAGCCAAGCGGCGAGGGGGACTGAAGCTTTCTTT. This chain connects TRBV4-3 to TRBJ1-1, with TRBD1 as a possible D gene (6 bases). This CDR3 region has 14 residues. Germline loops: CDR1 LGHNA, CDR2 YSLEER.

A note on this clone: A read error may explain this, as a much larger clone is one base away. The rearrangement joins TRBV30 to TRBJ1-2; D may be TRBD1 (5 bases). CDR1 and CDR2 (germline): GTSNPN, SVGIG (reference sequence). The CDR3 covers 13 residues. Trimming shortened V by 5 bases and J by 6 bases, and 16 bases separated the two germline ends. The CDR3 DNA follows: TGTGCCTGGCCCACCGGGGCGCGGAATGGCTACACCTTC. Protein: CAWPTGARNGYTF.

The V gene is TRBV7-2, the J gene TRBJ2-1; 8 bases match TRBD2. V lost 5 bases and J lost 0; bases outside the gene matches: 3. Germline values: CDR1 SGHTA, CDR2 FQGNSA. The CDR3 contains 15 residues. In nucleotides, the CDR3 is TGTGCCAGCAGCCGACTAGCGCGCTCCTACAATGAGCAGTTCTTC. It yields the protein CASSRLARSYNEQFF.

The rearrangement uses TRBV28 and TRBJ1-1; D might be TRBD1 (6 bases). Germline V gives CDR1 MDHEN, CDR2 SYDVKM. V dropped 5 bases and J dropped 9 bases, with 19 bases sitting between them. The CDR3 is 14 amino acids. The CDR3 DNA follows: TGTGCCAGCAGTGCCCCACAGGGAGTGGGGAAAGCTTTCTTT. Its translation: CASSAPQGVGKAFF.

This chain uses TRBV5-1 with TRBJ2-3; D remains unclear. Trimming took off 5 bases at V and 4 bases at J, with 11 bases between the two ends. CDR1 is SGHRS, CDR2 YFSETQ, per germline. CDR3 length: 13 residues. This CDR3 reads CASSPRQADTQYF. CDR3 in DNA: TGCGCCAGCAGTCCCAGGCAAGCAGATACGCAGTATTTT.

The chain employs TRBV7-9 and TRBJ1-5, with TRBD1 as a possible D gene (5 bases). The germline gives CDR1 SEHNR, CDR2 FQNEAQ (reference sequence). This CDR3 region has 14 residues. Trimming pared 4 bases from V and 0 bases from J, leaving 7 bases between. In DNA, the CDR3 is TGTGCCAGCAGCTCGACAGATAGCAATCAGCCCCAGCATTTT. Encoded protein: CASSSTDSNQPQHF.

The CDR3 DNA is TGTGCCAGCTCACCATTGACAGGCGGTTCGGATACGCAGTATTTT. This codes for CASSPLTGGSDTQYF. V and J are TRBV18 and TRBJ2-3; possibly TRBD1 for D (6 bases). CDR1 and CDR2 (germline): KGHSH, LQKENI. This CDR3 spans 15 amino acids. Trimming took off 2 bases at V and 6 bases at J, with 15 bases between the two ends.

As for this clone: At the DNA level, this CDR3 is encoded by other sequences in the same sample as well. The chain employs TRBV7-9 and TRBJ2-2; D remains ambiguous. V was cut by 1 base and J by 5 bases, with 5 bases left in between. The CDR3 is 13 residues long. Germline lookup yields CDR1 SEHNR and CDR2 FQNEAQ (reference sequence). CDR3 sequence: CASSLGGTGELFF. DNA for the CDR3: TGTGCCAGCAGCTTAGGAGGTACCGGGGAGCTGTTTTTT.

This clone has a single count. The CDR3 reads CASSFRLGTGFYEQYF. The CDR3 nucleotides are TGTGCCAGCAGTTTCCGCCTCGGGACAGGGTTCTACGAGCAGTACTTC. The rearrangement joins TRBV28 to TRBJ2-7; TRBD1 agrees at 9 bases. Germline lookup yields CDR1 MDHEN and CDR2 SYDVKM. V gave up 3 bases and J gave up 3 bases; unmatched junction bases: 9. This CDR3 region has 16 residues.

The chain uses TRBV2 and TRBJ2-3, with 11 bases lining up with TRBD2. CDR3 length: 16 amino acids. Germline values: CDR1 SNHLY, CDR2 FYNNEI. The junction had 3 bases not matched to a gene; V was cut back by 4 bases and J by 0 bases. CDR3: CASSAGTSGSTDTQYF. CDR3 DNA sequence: TGTGCCAGCAGTGCCGGGACTAGCGGAAGCACAGATACGCAGTATTTT.

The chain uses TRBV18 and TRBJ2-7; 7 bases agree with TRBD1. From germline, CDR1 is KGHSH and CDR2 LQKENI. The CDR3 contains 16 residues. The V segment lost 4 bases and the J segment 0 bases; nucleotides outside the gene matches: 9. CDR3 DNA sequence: TGTGCCAGCTCACAGTCCCAACAGGGGACCTCCTACGAGCAGTACTTC. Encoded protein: CASSQSQQGTSYEQYF.

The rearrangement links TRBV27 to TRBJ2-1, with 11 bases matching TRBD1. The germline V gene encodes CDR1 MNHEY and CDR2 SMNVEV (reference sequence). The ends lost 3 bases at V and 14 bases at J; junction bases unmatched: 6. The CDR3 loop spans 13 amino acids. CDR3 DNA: TGTGCCAGCAGTTTTGGGACAGGGGGGATTAAGTTCTTC. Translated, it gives CASSFGTGGIKFF.

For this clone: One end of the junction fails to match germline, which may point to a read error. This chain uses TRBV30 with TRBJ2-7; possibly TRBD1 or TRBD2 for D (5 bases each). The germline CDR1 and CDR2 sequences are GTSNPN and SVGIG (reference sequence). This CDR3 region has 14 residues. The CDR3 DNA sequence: TGTGCCTGGAGTGTAAAGGGGACCTCCGACGAGCAGTACTTC. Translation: CAWSVKGTSDEQYF. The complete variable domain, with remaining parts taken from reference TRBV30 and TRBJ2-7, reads SQTIHQWPATLVQPVGSPLSLECTVEGTSNPNLYWYRQAAGRGLQLLFYSVGIGQISSEVPQNLSASRPQDRQFILSSKKLLLSDSGFYLCAWSVKGTSDEQYFGPGTRLTVT.

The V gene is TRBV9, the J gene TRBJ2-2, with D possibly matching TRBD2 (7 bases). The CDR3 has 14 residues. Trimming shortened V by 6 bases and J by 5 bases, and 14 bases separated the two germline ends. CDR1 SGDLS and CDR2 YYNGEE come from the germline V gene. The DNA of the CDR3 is TGTGCCAGCACCCTAGGGGGGGGAACCGGGGAGCTGTTTTTT. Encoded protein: CASTLGGGTGELFF.

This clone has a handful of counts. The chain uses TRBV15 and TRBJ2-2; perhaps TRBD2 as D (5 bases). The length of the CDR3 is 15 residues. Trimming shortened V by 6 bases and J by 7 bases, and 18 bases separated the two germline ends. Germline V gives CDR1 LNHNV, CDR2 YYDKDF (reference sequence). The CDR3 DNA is TGTGCCACCAGGAAGGGCAGAGCGGTGGTCGGGGAGCTGTTTTTT. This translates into CATRKGRAVVGELFF.

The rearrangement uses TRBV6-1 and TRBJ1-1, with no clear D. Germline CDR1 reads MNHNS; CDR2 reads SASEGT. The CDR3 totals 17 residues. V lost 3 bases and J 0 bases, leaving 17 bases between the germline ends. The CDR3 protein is CASSDPRVGSLNTEAFF. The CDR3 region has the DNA TGTGCCAGCAGTGATCCACGGGTCGGAAGTTTGAACACTGAAGCTTTCTTT.

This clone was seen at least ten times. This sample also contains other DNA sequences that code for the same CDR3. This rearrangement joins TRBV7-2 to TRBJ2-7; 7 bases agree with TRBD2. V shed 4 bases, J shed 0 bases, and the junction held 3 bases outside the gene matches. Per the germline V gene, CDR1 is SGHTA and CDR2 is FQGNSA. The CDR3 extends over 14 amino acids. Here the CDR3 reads CASSSGGGSYEQYF. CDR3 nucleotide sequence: TGTGCCAGCAGCTCAGGCGGGGGCTCCTACGAGCAGTACTTC.

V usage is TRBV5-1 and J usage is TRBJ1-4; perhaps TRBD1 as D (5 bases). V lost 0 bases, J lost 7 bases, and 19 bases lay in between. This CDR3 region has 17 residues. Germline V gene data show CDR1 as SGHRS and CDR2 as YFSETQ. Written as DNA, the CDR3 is TGCGCCAGCAGCTTGGGATTCGGGACTGCAAACGGTGAAAAACTGTTTTTT. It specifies CASSLGFGTANGEKLFF.

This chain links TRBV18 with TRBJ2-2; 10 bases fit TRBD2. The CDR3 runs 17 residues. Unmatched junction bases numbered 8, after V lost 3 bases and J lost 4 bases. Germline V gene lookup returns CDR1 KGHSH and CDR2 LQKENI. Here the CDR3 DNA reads TGTGCCAGCTCACCCCCAGCGGGAGGGCCTGGCACCGGGGAGCTGTTTTTT. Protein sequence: CASSPPAGGPGTGELFF.

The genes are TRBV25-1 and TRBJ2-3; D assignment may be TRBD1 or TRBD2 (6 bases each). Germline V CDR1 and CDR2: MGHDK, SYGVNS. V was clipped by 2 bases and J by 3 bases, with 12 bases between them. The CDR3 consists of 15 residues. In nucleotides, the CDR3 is TGTGCCAGCAGTGAAGGAGGGGGTGGAACAGATACGCAGTATTTT. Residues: CASSEGGGGTDTQYF. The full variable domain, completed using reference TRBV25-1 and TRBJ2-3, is EADIYQTPRYLVIGTGKKITLECSQTMGHDKMYWYQQDPGMELHLIHYSYGVNSTEKGDLSSESTVSRIRTEHFPLTLESARPSHTSQYLCASSEGGGGTDTQYFGPGTRLTVL.

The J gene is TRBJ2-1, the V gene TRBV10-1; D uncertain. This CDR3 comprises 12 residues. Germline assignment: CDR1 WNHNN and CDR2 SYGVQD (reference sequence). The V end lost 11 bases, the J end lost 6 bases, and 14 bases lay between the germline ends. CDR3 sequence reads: CAGRAPPNEQFF. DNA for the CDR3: TGCGCCGGAAGGGCTCCCCCCAATGAGCAGTTCTTC.

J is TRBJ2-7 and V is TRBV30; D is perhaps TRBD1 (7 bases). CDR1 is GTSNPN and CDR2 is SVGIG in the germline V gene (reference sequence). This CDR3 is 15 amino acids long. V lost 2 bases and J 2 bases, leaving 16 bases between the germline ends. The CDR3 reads CAWSSRGAGTYEQYF. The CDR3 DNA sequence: TGTGCCTGGAGTTCCAGGGGGGCGGGAACCTACGAGCAGTACTTC.

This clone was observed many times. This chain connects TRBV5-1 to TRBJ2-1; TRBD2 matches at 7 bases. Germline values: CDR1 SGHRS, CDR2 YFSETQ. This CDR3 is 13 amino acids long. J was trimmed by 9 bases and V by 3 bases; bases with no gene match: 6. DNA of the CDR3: TGCGCCAGCAGCTATGGGACTACTAGTGAGCAGTTCTTC. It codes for CASSYGTTSEQFF.

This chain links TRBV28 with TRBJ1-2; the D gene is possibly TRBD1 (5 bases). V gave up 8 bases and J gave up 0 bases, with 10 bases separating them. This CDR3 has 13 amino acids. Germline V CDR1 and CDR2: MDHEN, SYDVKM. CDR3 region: CASGGGANYGYTF. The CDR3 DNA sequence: TGTGCCAGCGGGGGAGGGGCTAACTATGGCTACACCTTC.

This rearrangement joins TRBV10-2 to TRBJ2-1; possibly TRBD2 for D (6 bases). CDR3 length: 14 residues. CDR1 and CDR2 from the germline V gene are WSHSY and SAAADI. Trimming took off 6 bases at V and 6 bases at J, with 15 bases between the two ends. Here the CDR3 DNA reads TGCGCCAGCAGGGGGTTAAGGGGAGGCAATGAGCAGTTCTTC. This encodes CASRGLRGGNEQFF.